The sequence of this TCR beta chain was determined in a study of control samples from healthy donors and cancer patients. Profiled with immunoSEQ multiplex PCR; TCRdb holds only in-frame clones, not every one. The sample includes approximately 50,000 clones, about 90% of them seen just once. Per the germline V gene, CDR1 is SGDLS and CDR2 is YYNGEE. The CDR3 spans 14 residues. The V and J ends lost 0 bases and 0 bases respectively, with 5 bases between them. The sample comprised PBMCs. This rearrangement joins TRBV9 to TRBJ2-3; tentatively, D is TRBD1 (5 bases). The origin of this receptor is a woman between 55 and 75 years old with lung cancer. The CDR3 DNA is TGTGCCAGCAGCGTAGAGGGGAGCACAGATACGCAGTATTTT. Its protein product is CASSVEGSTDTQYF.